The next 28 T cell receptor beta chains were all read from a single sample in a study of cytomegalovirus exposure and HLA in healthy donors (dated by TCRdb to the late 2010s). The library was made by the immunoSEQ multiplex PCR assay. Here the immuneACCESS table is served through TCRdb, limited to in-frame sequences with V and J called. Missing clones are a known gap in these copies; in checked studies unresolved V genes cover under half, and the rest lacks a known reason. A total of some 250,000 clones appear in this sample, about nine tenths of them only once. Around 3.3% of the sample is taken by the ten largest. The specimen sequenced was PBMCs. Receptors originate from a woman between 25 and 40 years old in good health and CMV-seronegative.

This chain connects TRBV28 to TRBJ1-5; tentatively, D is TRBD1 (6 bases). V lost 4 bases, J lost 3 bases, and 10 bases lay in between. Per germline, CDR1 MDHEN and CDR2 SYDVKM. CDR3 size: 14 residues. CDR3 sequence (DNA): TGTGCCAGCAGTTCAGGGGCGGTCAATCAGCCCCAGCATTTT. It specifies CASSSGAVNQPQHF.

This clone came up a few times. The rearrangement joins TRBV2 to TRBJ2-7, with D perhaps being TRBD1 or TRBD2 (5 bases each). Trimming removed 6 bases at V and 3 bases at J, with 9 bases between. Germline CDR1 reads SNHLY; CDR2 reads FYNNEI. The CDR3 spans 12 residues. The chain's CDR3 is CASSRESYEQYF. CDR3 nucleotide sequence: TGTGCCAGCAGCAGGGAGAGCTACGAGCAGTACTTC.

The rearrangement uses TRBV4-3 and TRBJ2-7; unclear D gene. This CDR3 contains 14 residues. Germline-derived CDR1 and CDR2 are LGHNA and YSLEER. V was shortened by 0 bases and J by 1 base, with 7 bases between the two germline ends. CDR3: CASSQDNWSYEQYF. The CDR3 region has the DNA TGCGCCAGCAGCCAAGATAACTGGTCCTACGAGCAGTACTTC.

Many counts were recorded for this clone. The chain recombines TRBV2 with TRBJ2-7; no definite D call. Germline CDR1 SNHLY, CDR2 FYNNEI. V gave up 6 bases and J gave up 3 bases, with 12 bases separating them. This CDR3 is built from 13 residues. The CDR3 bases are TGTGCCAGCAGCCCTTACGACAACTACGAGCAGTACTTC. It is translated as CASSPYDNYEQYF.

This clone was detected a few times. This sequence joins TRBV5-6 and TRBJ1-1; D not resolved. The CDR3 spans 14 residues. Trimming removed 4 bases at V and 8 bases at J, with 18 bases between. In germline, CDR1 is SGHDT, CDR2 YYEEEE. The DNA for the CDR3 is TGTGCCAGCAGCACCCCTTCCTTCACCTCGGAAGCTTTCTTT. It encodes CASSTPSFTSEAFF.

This clone was counted a single time. The chain is built from TRBV25-1 and TRBJ2-5; perhaps TRBD1 as D (6 bases). This CDR3 region has 13 residues. CDR1 and CDR2 from the germline V gene are MGHDK and SYGVNS. V was pared by 8 bases and J by 0 bases, with 10 bases between. In nucleotides, the CDR3 is TGTGCCAGCGTTGGACAGTACCAAGAGACCCAGTACTTC. It translates to CASVGQYQETQYF.

This clone was counted a few times. The V and J genes are TRBV6-5 and TRBJ1-1; D is ambiguous. The V and J ends lost 2 bases and 5 bases respectively, with 15 bases between them. The CDR3 loop spans 15 amino acids. Germline loops: CDR1 MNHEY, CDR2 SVGAGI. CDR3 sequence reads: CASSYRSARGTEAFF. The CDR3 bases are TGTGCCAGCAGTTACAGGTCGGCCCGGGGTACTGAAGCTTTCTTT.

This clone came up once. The V and J genes are TRBV2 and TRBJ2-1, with 9 bases fitting TRBD2. This CDR3 is built from 14 residues. With 6 bases clipped from V and 5 bases from J, the junction kept 5 bases outside the gene matches. Germline lookup yields CDR1 SNHLY and CDR2 FYNNEI. Written as DNA, the CDR3 is TGTGCCAGCAGCGCGGGAGGGGGGGACAATGAGCAGTTCTTC. Translated, it gives CASSAGGGDNEQFF.

The genes are TRBV29-1 and TRBJ2-2, with 7 bases lining up with TRBD2. CDR3 length equals 15 residues. CDR1 and CDR2 from the germline V gene are SQVTM and ANQGSEA. Trimming removed 4 bases from V and 6 bases from J; junction bases left unmatched: 11. CDR3 in amino acids: CSVGGGARQSGELFF. In DNA form, the CDR3 reads TGCAGCGTTGGGGGAGGGGCCCGACAGTCCGGGGAGCTGTTTTTT.

This clone was seen a single time. The chain employs TRBV9 and TRBJ2-1; D remains ambiguous. Germline CDR1 and CDR2: SGDLS and YYNGEE. The CDR3 has 12 amino acids. Trimming shortened V by 0 bases and J by 8 bases, and 6 bases separated the two germline ends. The CDR3 nucleotides are TGTGCCAGCAGCGTAGCCCTGGATGAGCAGTTCTTC. Protein: CASSVALDEQFF.

The chain recombines TRBV5-1 with TRBJ2-7; D might be TRBD1 or TRBD2, each matching 5 bases. This CDR3 contains 13 residues. The germline gives CDR1 SGHRS, CDR2 YFSETQ. Trimming left V 0 bases short and J 6 bases short, with 10 bases between. The CDR3 DNA follows: TGCGCCAGCAGCTTGGATCAGGGACCCGAGCAGTACTTC. Protein sequence: CASSLDQGPEQYF. Looking up the rest from reference TRBV5-1 and TRBJ2-7 gives the full variable domain: KAGVTQTPRYLIKTRGQQVTLSCSPISGHRSVSWYQQTPGQGLQFLFEYFSETQRNKGNFPGRFSGRQFSNSRSEMNVSTLELGDSALYLCASSLDQGPEQYFGPGTRLTVT.

CDR3 in DNA: TGTGCCAGCAGCGGACTAACGAGCACAGATACGCAGTATTTT. Its protein product is CASSGLTSTDTQYF. The chain carries TRBV27 and TRBJ2-3, with D possibly TRBD2 on 6 matching bases. Germline assignment: CDR1 MNHEY and CDR2 SMNVEV (reference sequence). CDR3 size: 14 residues. The V and J ends lost 6 bases and 0 bases respectively, with 10 bases between them.

The genes are TRBV15 and TRBJ2-7; D is perhaps TRBD2 (5 bases). The CDR3 runs to 14 residues. Trimming removed 1 base from V and 0 bases from J, with 7 bases in between. Germline CDR1 LNHNV, CDR2 YYDKDF (reference sequence). The CDR3 is CATSRAGSSYEQYF. The CDR3 DNA follows: TGTGCCACCAGCAGAGCGGGAAGCTCCTACGAGCAGTACTTC.

This chain joins TRBV2 and TRBJ2-4; 16 bases are shared with TRBD2. The CDR3 covers 18 residues. V lost 3 bases and J lost 0; bases outside the gene matches: 2. CDR1 and CDR2 (germline): SNHLY, FYNNEI. In DNA, the CDR3 is TGTGCCAGCAGTGAGGGACTAGCGGGAGGGAAAGCCAAAAACATTCAGTACTTC. It yields the protein CASSEGLAGGKAKNIQYF.

The J gene is TRBJ2-4, the V gene TRBV7-2; the D gene is possibly TRBD1 (6 bases). From germline, CDR1 is SGHTA and CDR2 FQGNSA. This CDR3 spans 16 amino acids. Trimming cost V 6 bases and J 3 bases, with 18 bases left between them. The CDR3 here is CASSSQGPQRKNIQYF. The CDR3 DNA is TGTGCCAGCAGTTCTCAGGGGCCTCAACGCAAAAACATTCAGTACTTC.

V gene TRBV29-1 combines with J gene TRBJ2-7; D uncertain. The CDR3 runs to 11 residues. Trimming cost V 6 bases and J 1 base, with 7 bases left between them. Per the germline V gene, CDR1 is SQVTM and CDR2 is ANQGSEA. CDR3 amino acids: CSVIRSYEQYF. In nucleotides, the CDR3 is TGCAGCGTCATAAGGTCCTACGAGCAGTACTTC.

The chain has TRBV6-5 and TRBJ2-2; 9 nucleotides line up with TRBD1. The CDR3 spans 15 residues. Trimming removed 3 bases from V and 7 bases from J; junction bases left unmatched: 6. CDR1 and CDR2 (germline): MNHEY, SVGAGI. CDR3 residues: CASSYGDREGGELFF. The DNA for the CDR3 is TGTGCCAGCAGTTATGGGGACAGGGAAGGCGGGGAGCTGTTTTTT.

CDR3 bases: TGTGCCACCAGCAAATCTTCGGCTAGCGGATCCTACGAGCAGTACTTC. Translation: CATSKSSASGSYEQYF. The chain is built from TRBV15 and TRBJ2-7; the match to TRBD2 covers 7 bases. CDR1 is LNHNV and CDR2 is YYDKDF in the germline V gene (reference sequence). V was clipped by 4 bases and J by 1 base; unmatched bases: 10. CDR3 length equals 16 residues. The variable domain in full, with the rest retrieved from reference TRBV15 and TRBJ2-7, is DAMVIQNPRYQVTQFGKPVTLSCSQTLNHNVMYWYQQKSSQAPKLLFHYYDKDFNNEADTPDNFQSRRPNTSFCFLDIRSPGLGDTAMYLCATSKSSASGSYEQYFGPGTRLTVT.

This sequence joins TRBV4-1 and TRBJ2-3; D not certain. Germline-derived CDR1 and CDR2 are MGHRA and YSYEKL. The CDR3 runs 17 residues. V was pared by 1 base and J by 0 bases, with 14 bases between. DNA of the CDR3: TGCGCCAGCAGCCAAGTATCACCCGCCCCCAGCACAGATACGCAGTATTTT. This gives the protein CASSQVSPAPSTDTQYF.

The chain combines TRBV28 with TRBJ2-2; 7 bases map to TRBD1. CDR1 and CDR2 from the germline V gene are MDHEN and SYDVKM. Losses at the gene ends were 6 bases for V and 5 bases for J; bases not matched to a gene: 3. The CDR3 totals 13 residues. The chain's CDR3 is CASRTGWTGELFF. CDR3 nucleotides: TGTGCCAGCAGGACAGGGTGGACCGGGGAGCTGTTTTTT.

The chain is built from TRBV28 and TRBJ2-1; maybe TRBD2 (6 bases). This CDR3 spans 15 amino acids. V lost 5 bases and J 4 bases, leaving 15 bases between the germline ends. Per germline, CDR1 MDHEN and CDR2 SYDVKM. The CDR3: CASSLIGLSYNEQFF. The CDR3 region has the DNA TGTGCCAGCAGTCTCATAGGACTATCTTACAATGAGCAGTTCTTC.

This clone has only one observation. The rearrangement joins TRBV16 to TRBJ2-7; the D gene is possibly TRBD2 (5 bases). V was cut by 5 bases and J by 5 bases, with 7 bases left in between. In germline, CDR1 is KGHSY, CDR2 FQNENV. This CDR3 has 11 amino acids. Here the CDR3 reads CASSGRNEQYF. CDR3 DNA sequence: TGTGCCAGCAGCGGGAGAAACGAGCAGTACTTC.

The V call is TRBV29-1, the J call TRBJ2-2, with D hard to call. Trimming pared 3 bases from V and 2 bases from J, leaving 10 bases between. Looked up from germline, CDR1 is SQVTM and CDR2 is ANQGSEA. CDR3 length equals 14 residues. In DNA form, the CDR3 reads TGCAGCGTTGAGGGGATAGCTAACACCGGGGAGCTGTTTTTT. Protein sequence: CSVEGIANTGELFF.

The rearrangement joins TRBV27 to TRBJ2-7; D is perhaps TRBD1 (6 bases). Trimming cost V 2 bases and J 2 bases, with 13 bases left between them. There are 15 residues in the CDR3. Per the germline V gene, CDR1 is MNHEY and CDR2 is SMNVEV (reference sequence). CDR3 residues: CASSLMNRATYEQYF. The CDR3 DNA is TGTGCCAGCAGTTTAATGAACAGGGCTACCTACGAGCAGTACTTC.

The chain couples TRBV4-3 to TRBJ2-5, with D uncertain. Germline lookup yields CDR1 LGHNA and CDR2 YSLEER. The CDR3 has 14 amino acids. V dropped 0 bases and J dropped 7 bases, with 12 bases sitting between them. CDR3 in amino acids: CASSQEGVGGTQYF. The DNA of the CDR3 is TGCGCCAGCAGCCAAGAGGGCGTGGGTGGGACCCAGTACTTC.

J is TRBJ1-2 and V is TRBV27; tentatively, D is TRBD1 (6 bases). Germline CDR1 is MNHEY and CDR2 is SMNVEV (reference sequence). Trimming stripped 5 bases from V and 2 bases from J, with 15 bases between. The CDR3 totals 15 residues. Here the CDR3 reads CASSTGYPRNYGYTF. In nucleotides, the CDR3 is TGTGCCAGCAGTACAGGGTACCCGCGCAACTATGGCTACACCTTC.

The gene calls are TRBV18 and TRBJ2-1; D not certain. The CDR3 totals 16 residues. The V gene's germline CDR1 is KGHSH and CDR2 LQKENI. The V gene lost 1 base and the J gene lost 0 bases, with 10 bases spanning the gap. The CDR3: CASSPQSHTSYNEQFF. In DNA form, the CDR3 reads TGTGCCAGCTCACCACAGTCACACACCTCCTACAATGAGCAGTTCTTC.

V gene TRBV29-1 combines with J gene TRBJ2-5, with TRBD2 identical over 10 bases. The CDR3 is made up of 18 amino acids. Germline trimming cut 7 bases from V and 4 bases from J; bases unmatched to any gene: 21. Germline CDR1 SQVTM, CDR2 ANQGSEA. For the CDR3, the DNA is TGCAGCGCACTTGGGACGGGGCTCGAGCGGGAGGGCCGAGAGACCCAGTACTTC. Its translation: CSALGTGLEREGRETQYF.